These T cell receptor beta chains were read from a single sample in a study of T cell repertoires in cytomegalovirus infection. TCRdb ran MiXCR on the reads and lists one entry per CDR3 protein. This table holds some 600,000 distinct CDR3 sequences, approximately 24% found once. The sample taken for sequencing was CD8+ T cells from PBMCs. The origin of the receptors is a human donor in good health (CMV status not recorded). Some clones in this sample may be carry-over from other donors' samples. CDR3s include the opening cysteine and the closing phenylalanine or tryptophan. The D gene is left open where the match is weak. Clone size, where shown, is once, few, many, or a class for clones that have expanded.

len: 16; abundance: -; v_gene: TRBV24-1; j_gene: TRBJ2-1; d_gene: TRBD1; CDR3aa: CATSLPGTGPYNEQFF; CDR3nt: TGTGCCACCAGCCTCCCCGGGACAGGGCCCTACAATGAGCAGTTCTTC
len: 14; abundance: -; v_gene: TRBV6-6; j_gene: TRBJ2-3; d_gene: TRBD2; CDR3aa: CASTSGVPTDTQYF; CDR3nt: TGTGCCAGCACTAGCGGGGTCCCAACAGATACGCAGTATTTT
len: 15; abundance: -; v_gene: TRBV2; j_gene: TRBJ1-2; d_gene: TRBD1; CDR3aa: CASSEIGQGARGYTF; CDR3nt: TGTGCCAGCAGTGAAATCGGACAGGGGGCGCGTGGCTACACCTTC
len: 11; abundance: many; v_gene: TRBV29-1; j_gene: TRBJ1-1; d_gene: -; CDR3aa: CSVDRGTEAFF; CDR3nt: TGCAGCGTTGACAGGGGTACTGAAGCTTTCTTT
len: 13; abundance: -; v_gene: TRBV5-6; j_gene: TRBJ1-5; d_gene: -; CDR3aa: CASSRRFDQPQHF; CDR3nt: TGTGCCAGCAGCCGGCGGTTCGATCAGCCCCAGCATTTT
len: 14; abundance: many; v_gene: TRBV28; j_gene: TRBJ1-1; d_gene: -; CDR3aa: CASSLVPIAAEAFF; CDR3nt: TGTGCCAGCAGTTTAGTACCGATTGCGGCTGAAGCTTTCTTT
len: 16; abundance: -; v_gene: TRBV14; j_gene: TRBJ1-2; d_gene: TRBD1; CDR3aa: CASSQDPPGGFDGYTF; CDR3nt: TGTGCCAGCAGCCAAGACCCCCCAGGGGGCTTTGATGGCTACACCTTC
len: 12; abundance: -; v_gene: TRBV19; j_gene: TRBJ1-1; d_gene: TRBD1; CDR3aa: CASRQGWTEAFF; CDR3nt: TGTGCCAGTCGACAGGGATGGACTGAAGCTTTCTTT
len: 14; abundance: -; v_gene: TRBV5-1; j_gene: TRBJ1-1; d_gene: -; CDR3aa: CASSLVHTNTEAFF; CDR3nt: TGCGCCAGCAGCTTGGTGCATACGAACACTGAAGCTTTCTTT
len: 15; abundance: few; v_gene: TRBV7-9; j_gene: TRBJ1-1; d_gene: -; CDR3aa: CASSLEVGKNTEAFF; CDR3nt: TGTGCCAGCAGCTTAGAAGTCGGGAAGAACACTGAAGCTTTCTTT
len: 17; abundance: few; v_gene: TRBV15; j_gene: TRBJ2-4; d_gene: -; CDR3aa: CATSRDTLARAKNIQYF; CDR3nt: TGTGCCACCAGCAGAGATACCTTAGCCAGAGCCAAAAACATTCAGTACTTC
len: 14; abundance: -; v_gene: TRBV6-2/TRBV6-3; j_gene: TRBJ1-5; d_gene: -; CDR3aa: CASRLPGENQPQHF; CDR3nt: TGTGCCAGCAGATTACCGGGAGAGAATCAGCCCCAGCATTTT
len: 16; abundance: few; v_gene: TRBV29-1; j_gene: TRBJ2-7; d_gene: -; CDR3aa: CSVRGSLTGISYEQYF; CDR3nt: TGCAGCGTAAGGGGGAGCTTGACAGGTATCTCCTACGAGCAGTACTTC
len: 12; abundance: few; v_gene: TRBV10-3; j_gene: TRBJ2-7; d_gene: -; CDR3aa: CAITTTTYEQYF; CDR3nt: TGTGCCATCACCACCACTACCTACGAGCAGTACTTC
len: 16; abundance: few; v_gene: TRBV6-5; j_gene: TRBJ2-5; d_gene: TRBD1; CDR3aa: CASSSGDRGRQETQYF; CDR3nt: TGTGCCAGCAGTTCAGGAGACAGGGGCCGCCAAGAGACCCAGTACTTC
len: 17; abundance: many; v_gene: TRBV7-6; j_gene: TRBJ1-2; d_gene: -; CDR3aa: CASSPAAGRILNYGYTF; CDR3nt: TGTGCCAGCAGCCCCGCGGCAGGGCGGATACTTAACTATGGCTACACCTTC
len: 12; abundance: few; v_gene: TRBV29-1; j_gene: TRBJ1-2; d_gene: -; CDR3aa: CSVEVETPGYTF; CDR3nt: TGCAGCGTTGAAGTTGAAACGCCTGGCTACACCTTC
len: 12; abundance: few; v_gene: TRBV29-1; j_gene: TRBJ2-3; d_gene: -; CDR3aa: CSVEGNTDTQYF; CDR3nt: TGCAGCGTTGAGGGAAACACAGATACGCAGTATTTT
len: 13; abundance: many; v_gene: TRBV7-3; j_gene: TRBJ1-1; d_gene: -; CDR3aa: CASSLGARYEAFF; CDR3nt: TGTGCCAGCAGCTTAGGGGCGCGTTATGAAGCTTTCTTT
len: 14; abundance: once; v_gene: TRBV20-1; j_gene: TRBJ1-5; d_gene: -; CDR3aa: CSATRTGRFQPQHF; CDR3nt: TGCAGTGCTACTAGGACGGGGAGGTTTCAGCCCCAGCATTTT
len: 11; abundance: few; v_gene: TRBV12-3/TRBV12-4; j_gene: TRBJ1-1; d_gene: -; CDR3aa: CASTSSHEAFF; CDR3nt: TGTGCCAGCACCTCATCTCATGAAGCTTTCTTT
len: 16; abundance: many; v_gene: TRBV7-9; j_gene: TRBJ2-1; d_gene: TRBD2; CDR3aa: CASSLRGLGWDNEQFF; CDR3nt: TGTGCCAGCAGCTTGAGGGGACTAGGATGGGACAATGAGCAGTTCTTC
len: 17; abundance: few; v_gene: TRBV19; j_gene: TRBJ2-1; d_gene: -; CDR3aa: CASSPFRGTSSYNEQFF; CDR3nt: TGTGCCAGTAGTCCCTTTAGAGGGACCAGCTCCTACAATGAGCAGTTCTTC
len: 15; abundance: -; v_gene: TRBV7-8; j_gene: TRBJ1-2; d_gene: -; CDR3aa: CARSLWGRANYGYTF; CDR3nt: TGTGCCAGGAGCTTATGGGGTCGAGCTAACTATGGCTACACCTTC
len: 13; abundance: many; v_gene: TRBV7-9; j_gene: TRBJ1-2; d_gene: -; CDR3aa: CASSSLILYGYTF; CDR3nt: TGTGCCAGCAGCTCCTTGATCCTCTATGGCTACACCTTC
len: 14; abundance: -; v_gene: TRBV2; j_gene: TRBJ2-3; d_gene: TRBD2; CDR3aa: CASSGTSGADRQYF; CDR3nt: TGTGCCAGCAGTGGGACTAGCGGCGCAGATAGGCAGTATTTT